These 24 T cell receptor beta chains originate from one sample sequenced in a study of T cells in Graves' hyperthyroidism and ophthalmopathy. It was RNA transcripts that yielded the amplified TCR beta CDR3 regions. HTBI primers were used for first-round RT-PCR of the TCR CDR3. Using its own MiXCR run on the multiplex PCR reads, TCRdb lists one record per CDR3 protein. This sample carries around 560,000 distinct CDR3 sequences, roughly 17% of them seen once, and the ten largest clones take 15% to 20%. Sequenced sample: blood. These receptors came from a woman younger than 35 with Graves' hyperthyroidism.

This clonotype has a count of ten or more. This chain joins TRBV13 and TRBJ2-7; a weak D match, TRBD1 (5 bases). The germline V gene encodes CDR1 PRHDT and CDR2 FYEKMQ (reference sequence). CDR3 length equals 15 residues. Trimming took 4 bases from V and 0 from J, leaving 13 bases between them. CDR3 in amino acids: CASSSLQGVSYEQYF. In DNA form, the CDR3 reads TGTGCCAGCAGCTCGCTACAAGGGGTCTCCTACGAGCAGTACTTC.

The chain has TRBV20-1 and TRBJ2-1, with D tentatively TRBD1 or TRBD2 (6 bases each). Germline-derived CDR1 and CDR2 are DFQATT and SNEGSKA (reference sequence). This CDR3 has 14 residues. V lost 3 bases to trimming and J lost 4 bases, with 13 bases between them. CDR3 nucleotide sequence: TGCAGTGCTAGGGGGGCTAGCGATTACAATGAGCAGTTCTTC. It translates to CSARGASDYNEQFF.

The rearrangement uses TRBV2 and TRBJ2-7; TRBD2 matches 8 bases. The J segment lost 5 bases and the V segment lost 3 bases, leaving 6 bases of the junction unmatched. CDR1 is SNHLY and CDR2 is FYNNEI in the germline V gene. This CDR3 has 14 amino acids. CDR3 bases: TGTGCCAGCAGTGAGCGGACTAGCTTGGACGAGCAGTACTTC. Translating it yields CASSERTSLDEQYF.

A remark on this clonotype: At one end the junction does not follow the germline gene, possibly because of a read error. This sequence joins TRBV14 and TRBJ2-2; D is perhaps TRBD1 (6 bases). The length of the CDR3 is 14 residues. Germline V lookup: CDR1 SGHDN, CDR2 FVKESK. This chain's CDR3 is CASSPQQGTRELFF. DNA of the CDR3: TGTGCCAGCAGCCCCCAACAGGGCACCCGGGAGCTGTTTTTT.

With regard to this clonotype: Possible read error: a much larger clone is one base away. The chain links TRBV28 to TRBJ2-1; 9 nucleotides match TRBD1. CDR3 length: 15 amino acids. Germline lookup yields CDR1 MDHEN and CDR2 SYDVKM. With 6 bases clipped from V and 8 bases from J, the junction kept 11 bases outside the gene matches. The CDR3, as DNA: TGTGCCAGCAGACCCCACAGGGGGCAAAGCGATGAGCAGTTCTTC. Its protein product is CASRPHRGQSDEQFF.

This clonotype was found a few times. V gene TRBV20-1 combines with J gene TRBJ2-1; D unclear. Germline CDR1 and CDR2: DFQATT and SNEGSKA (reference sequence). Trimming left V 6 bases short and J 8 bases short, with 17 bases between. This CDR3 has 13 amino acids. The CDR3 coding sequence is TGCAGTGCCCCGGGCCAAGGCGAGGATGAGCAGTTCTTC. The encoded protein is CSAPGQGEDEQFF.

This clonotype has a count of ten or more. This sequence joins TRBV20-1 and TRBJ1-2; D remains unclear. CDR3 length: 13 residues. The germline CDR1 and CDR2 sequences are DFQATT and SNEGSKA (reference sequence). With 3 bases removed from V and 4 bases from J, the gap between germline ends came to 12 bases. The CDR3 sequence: CSASPPLTYGYTF. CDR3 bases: TGCAGTGCTAGTCCCCCGTTGACCTATGGCTACACCTTC.

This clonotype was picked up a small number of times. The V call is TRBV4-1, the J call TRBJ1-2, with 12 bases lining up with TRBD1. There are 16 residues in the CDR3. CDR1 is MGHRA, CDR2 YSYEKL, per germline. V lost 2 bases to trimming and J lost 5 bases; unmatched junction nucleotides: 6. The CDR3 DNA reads TGCGCCAGCAGCCAACCCCCGGGACAGGGGGCGTATGGCTACACCTTC. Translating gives CASSQPPGQGAYGYTF.

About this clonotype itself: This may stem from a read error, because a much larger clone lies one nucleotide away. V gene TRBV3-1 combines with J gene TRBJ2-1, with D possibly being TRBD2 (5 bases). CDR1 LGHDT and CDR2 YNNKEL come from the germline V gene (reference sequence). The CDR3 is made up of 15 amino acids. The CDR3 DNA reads TGTGCCAGCAGCCAAGAGCGGGCCCACTACAATGATCAGTTCTTC. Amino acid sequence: CASSQERAHYNDQFF.

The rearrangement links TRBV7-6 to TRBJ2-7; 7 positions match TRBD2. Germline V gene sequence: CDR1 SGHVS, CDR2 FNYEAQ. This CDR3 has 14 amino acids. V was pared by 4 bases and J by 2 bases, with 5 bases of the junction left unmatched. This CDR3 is CASSSSGDAYEQYF. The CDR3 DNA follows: TGTGCCAGCAGCTCGAGCGGGGACGCCTACGAGCAGTACTTC. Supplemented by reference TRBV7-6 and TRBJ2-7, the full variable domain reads GAGVSQSPRYKVTKRGQDVALRCDPISGHVSLYWYRQALGQGPEFLTYFNYEAQQDKSGLPNDRFSAERPEGSISTLTIQRTEQRDSAMYRCASSSSGDAYEQYFGPGTRLTVT.

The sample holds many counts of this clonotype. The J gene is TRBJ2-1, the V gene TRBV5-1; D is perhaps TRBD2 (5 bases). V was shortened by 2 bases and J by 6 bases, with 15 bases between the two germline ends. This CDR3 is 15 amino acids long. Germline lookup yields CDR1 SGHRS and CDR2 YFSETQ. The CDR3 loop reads CASSFSGRTGNEQFF. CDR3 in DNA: TGCGCCAGCAGCTTCTCGGGAAGGACTGGCAATGAGCAGTTCTTC. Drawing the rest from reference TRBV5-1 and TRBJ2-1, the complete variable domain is KAGVTQTPRYLIKTRGQQVTLSCSPISGHRSVSWYQQTPGQGLQFLFEYFSETQRNKGNFPGRFSGRQFSNSRSEMNVSTLELGDSALYLCASSFSGRTGNEQFFGPGTRLTVL.

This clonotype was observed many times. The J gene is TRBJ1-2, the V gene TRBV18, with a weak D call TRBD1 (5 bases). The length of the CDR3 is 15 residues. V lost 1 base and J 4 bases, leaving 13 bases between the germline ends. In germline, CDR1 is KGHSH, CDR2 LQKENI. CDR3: CASSPRPGRSYGYTF. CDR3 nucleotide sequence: TGTGCCAGCTCACCACGGCCAGGGAGGAGCTATGGCTACACCTTC.

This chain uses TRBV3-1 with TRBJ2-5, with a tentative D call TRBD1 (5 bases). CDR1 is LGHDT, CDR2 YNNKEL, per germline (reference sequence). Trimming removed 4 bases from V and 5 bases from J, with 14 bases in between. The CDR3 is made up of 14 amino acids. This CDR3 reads CASSRSGIEETQYF. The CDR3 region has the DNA TGTGCCAGCAGCCGCTCAGGGATAGAGGAGACCCAGTACTTC.

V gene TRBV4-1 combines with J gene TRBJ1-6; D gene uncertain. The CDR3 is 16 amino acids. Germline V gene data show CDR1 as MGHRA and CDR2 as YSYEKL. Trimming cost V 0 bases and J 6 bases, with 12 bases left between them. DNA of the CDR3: TGCGCCAGCAGCCAAGATGTTACCAGGATTAATTCACCCCTCCACTTT. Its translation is CASSQDVTRINSPLHF.

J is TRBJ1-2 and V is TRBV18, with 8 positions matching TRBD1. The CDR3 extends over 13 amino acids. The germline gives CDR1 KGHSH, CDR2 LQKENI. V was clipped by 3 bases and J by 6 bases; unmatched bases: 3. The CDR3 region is CASSPGQVHGYTF. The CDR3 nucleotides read TGTGCCAGCTCACCGGGACAGGTTCATGGCTACACCTTC.

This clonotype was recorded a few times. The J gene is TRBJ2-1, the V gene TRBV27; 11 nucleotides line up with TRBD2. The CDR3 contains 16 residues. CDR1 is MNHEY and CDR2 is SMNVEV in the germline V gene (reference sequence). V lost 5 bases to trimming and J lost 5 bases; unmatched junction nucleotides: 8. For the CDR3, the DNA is TGTGCCAGCAGTCCGCCGGGACTAGCGGCCAACAATGAGCAGTTCTTC. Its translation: CASSPPGLAANNEQFF.

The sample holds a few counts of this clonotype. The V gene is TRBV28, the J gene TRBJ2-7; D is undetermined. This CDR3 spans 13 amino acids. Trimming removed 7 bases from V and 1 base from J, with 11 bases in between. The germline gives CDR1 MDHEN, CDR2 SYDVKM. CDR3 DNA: TGTGCCAGCACCACTCAGGTTTCCTACGAGCAGTACTTC. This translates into CASTTQVSYEQYF.

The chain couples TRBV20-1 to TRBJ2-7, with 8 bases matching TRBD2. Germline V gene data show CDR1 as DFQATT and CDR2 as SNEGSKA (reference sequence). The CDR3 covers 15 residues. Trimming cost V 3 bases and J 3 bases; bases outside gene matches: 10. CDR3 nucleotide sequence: TGCAGTGCTAGGGTGTGGGGACTAGGAGACTACGAGCAGTACTTC. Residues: CSARVWGLGDYEQYF.

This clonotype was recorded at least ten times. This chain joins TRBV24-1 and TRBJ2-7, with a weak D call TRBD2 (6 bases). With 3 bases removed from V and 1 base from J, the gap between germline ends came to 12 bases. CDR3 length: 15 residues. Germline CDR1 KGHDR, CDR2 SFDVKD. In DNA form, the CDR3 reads TGTGCCACCAGTGATGGGGGGAAAGGGTCCTACGAGCAGTACTTC. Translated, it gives CATSDGGKGSYEQYF.

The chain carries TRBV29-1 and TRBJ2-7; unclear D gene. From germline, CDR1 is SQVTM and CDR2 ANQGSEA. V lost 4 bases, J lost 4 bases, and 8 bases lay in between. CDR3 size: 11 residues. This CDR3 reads CSVGKVYEQYF. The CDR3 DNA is TGCAGCGTTGGTAAGGTTTACGAGCAGTACTTC.

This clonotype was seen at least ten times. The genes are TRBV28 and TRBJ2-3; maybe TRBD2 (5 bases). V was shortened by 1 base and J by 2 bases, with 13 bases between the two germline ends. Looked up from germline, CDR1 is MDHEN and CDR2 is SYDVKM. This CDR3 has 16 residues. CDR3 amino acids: CASSLLGQTNTDTQYF. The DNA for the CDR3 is TGTGCCAGCAGTTTATTAGGGCAGACTAACACAGATACGCAGTATTTT.

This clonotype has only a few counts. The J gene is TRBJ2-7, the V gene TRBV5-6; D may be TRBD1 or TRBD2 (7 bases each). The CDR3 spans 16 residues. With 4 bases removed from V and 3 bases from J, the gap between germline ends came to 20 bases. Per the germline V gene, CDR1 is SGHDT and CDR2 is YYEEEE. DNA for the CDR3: TGTGCCAGCAGCCGTGACAGGGTCGGGGGGATCTACGAGCAGTACTTC. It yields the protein CASSRDRVGGIYEQYF. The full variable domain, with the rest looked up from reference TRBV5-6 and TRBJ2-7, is DAGVTQSPTHLIKTRGQQVTLRCSPKSGHDTVSWYQQALGQGPQFIFQYYEEEERQRGNFPDRFSGHQFPNYSSELNVNALLLGDSALYLCASSRDRVGGIYEQYFGPGTRLTVT.

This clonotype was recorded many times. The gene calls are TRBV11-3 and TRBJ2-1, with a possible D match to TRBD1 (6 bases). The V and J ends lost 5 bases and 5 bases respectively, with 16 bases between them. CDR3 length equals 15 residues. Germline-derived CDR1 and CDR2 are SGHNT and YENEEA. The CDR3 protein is CASSTNRVPHNEQFF. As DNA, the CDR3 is TGTGCCAGCAGCACCAACAGGGTCCCCCACAATGAGCAGTTCTTC.

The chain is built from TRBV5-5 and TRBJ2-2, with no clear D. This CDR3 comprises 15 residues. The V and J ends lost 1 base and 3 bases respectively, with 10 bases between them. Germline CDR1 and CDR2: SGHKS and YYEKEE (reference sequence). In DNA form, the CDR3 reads TGTGCCAGCAGCTTGTTTGTGGCGGACACCGGGGAGCTGTTTTTT. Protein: CASSLFVADTGELFF.